This passage covers 13 T cell receptor beta chains from one sample sequenced in a study of blood T cells in healthy people across ages. A J-beta primer mix and a sample-barcoded 5' primer were used in a second PCR of about 7 to 12 cycles. TCRdb itself ran the 5' RACE reads through MiXCR, one entry per CDR3 protein. This table holds about 900,000 distinct CDR3 sequences, around 62% found once. Sequenced sample: blood. These receptor sequences come from a man aged 30 to 39 in good health.

The chain uses TRBV9 and TRBJ1-1, with 11 bases aligning to TRBD1. V lost 4 bases, J lost 7 bases, and 9 bases stayed unmatched. CDR1 and CDR2 from the germline V gene are SGDLS and YYNGEE. The CDR3 totals 15 residues. The CDR3 region is CASSPGGQGEVEAFF. The CDR3 nucleotides are TGTGCCAGCAGCCCTGGGGGACAGGGGGAGGTTGAAGCTTTCTTT.

The chain has TRBV12-3 or TRBV12-4 and TRBJ2-3; TRBD1 agrees at 9 bases. The CDR3 totals 17 residues. V lost 4 bases to trimming and J lost 4 bases; unmatched junction nucleotides: 12. The CDR3 spells CASSSDMGQGSADTQYF. The CDR3 DNA reads TGTGCCAGCAGTTCCGACATGGGACAGGGTAGCGCAGATACGCAGTATTTT.

The chain couples TRBV6-2 or TRBV6-3 to TRBJ2-3, with D hard to call. V was pared by 6 bases and J by 5 bases, with 24 bases between. Germline loops: CDR1 MNHEY, CDR2 SVGEGT. This CDR3 is built from 17 residues. CDR3 loop: CASSPPVGAEHGDTQYF. CDR3 sequence (DNA): TGTGCCAGCAGCCCCCCGGTTGGAGCCGAGCATGGAGATACGCAGTATTTT.

This rearrangement joins TRBV4-2 to TRBJ2-3, with a possible D match to TRBD2 (6 bases). Trimming pared 2 bases from V and 4 bases from J, leaving 19 bases between. The CDR3 loop spans 17 amino acids. Germline-derived CDR1 and CDR2 are LGHNA and YNFKEQ. The CDR3 DNA reads as TGTGCCAGCAGCCAACATCCCGGGACTCCGCCCCCAGATACGCAGTATTTT. Translated: CASSQHPGTPPPDTQYF.

This clonotype has at least ten counts. This chain joins TRBV5-1 and TRBJ2-7; 7 nucleotides line up with TRBD1. V shed 2 bases, J shed 1 base, and the junction held 3 bases outside the gene matches. The CDR3 runs 14 residues. CDR1 SGHRS and CDR2 YFSETQ come from the germline V gene. As DNA, the CDR3 is TGCGCCAGCAGCTTCGGGACAGCTTCCTACGAGCAGTACTTC. Its translation: CASSFGTASYEQYF.

To note about this clonotype: A much more abundant neighbour one base away suggests this may be a read error. The chain has TRBV11-3 and TRBJ2-1; tentatively, D is TRBD2 (6 bases). The CDR3 consists of 15 residues. The V and J ends lost 1 base and 13 bases respectively, with 20 bases between them. Germline assignment: CDR1 SGHNT and CDR2 YENEEA. CDR3 loop: CASSLGPSGRETQFF. In DNA, the CDR3 is TGTGCCAGCAGCTTAGGCCCCTCCGGGAGAGAGACCCAGTTCTTC.

The CDR3 region has the DNA TGTGCCAGCAGTTACTCGGCTCCGGGACAGGGAGGTCAGCCCCAGCATTTT. As protein: CASSYSAPGQGGQPQHF. This sequence joins TRBV6-2 or TRBV6-3 and TRBJ1-5, with TRBD1 identical over 9 bases. Per germline, CDR1 MNHEY and CDR2 SVGEGT. With V trimmed by 0 bases and J by 6 bases, 9 bases remained unmatched. CDR3 length: 17 amino acids.

This clonotype was observed once. The J gene is TRBJ2-5, the V gene TRBV29-1; D may be TRBD1 or TRBD2 (5 bases each). The J call is doubtful: the DNA matches TRBJ2-7 better. CDR1 and CDR2 (germline): SQVTM, ANQGSEA. This CDR3 comprises 14 residues. The CDR3, as DNA: TGCAGCGTTGAACCCCGCGGGCAGGGTGGCGAGCAGTACTTC. Its translation is CSVEPRGQGGEQYF.

The V and J genes are TRBV4-2 and TRBJ2-5, with 7 bases lining up with TRBD1. Trimming removed 3 bases from V and 0 bases from J; junction bases left unmatched: 4. The germline gives CDR1 LGHNA, CDR2 YNFKEQ. CDR3 length: 15 amino acids. CDR3 sequence reads: CASSQSGTDQETQYF. For the CDR3, the DNA is TGTGCCAGCAGCCAGAGTGGGACAGACCAAGAGACCCAGTACTTC.

This clonotype occurred a few times. The chain carries TRBV4-2 and TRBJ2-1, with 11 bases identical to TRBD2. Germline assignment: CDR1 LGHNA and CDR2 YNFKEQ. This CDR3 comprises 17 residues. Trimming at V came to 4 bases and at J to 2 bases, leaving 7 bases not matched to a gene. The CDR3 DNA reads as TGTGCCAGCAGCCTTACTAGCGGGGGTACCACCTACAATGAGCAGTTCTTC. Residues: CASSLTSGGTTYNEQFF.

J is TRBJ1-2 and V is TRBV9; TRBD1 might be the D (6 bases). Germline CDR1 SGDLS, CDR2 YYNGEE. V dropped 3 bases and J dropped 4 bases, with 13 bases sitting between them. This CDR3 comprises 14 residues. CDR3 region: CASSGFGQSYGYTF. CDR3 nucleotides: TGTGCCAGCAGCGGGTTCGGACAGAGCTATGGCTACACCTTC.

This chain links TRBV4-2 with TRBJ2-5, with 8 bases matching TRBD2. CDR3 size: 16 residues. Germline CDR1 is LGHNA and CDR2 is YNFKEQ. Trimming cost V 0 bases and J 3 bases; bases outside gene matches: 6. The CDR3 protein is CASSQEVRAGEETQYF. CDR3 bases: TGTGCCAGCAGCCAAGAAGTTCGAGCGGGGGAAGAGACCCAGTACTTC.

A single count supports this clonotype. One end of the junction is discordant with germline, which a read error may explain. The V gene is TRBV29-1, the J gene TRBJ2-7; the D gene is possibly TRBD2 (7 bases). The CDR3 sequence is 15 residues long. Germline lookup yields CDR1 SQVTM and CDR2 ANQGSEA. In DNA, the CDR3 is TGCAGCATTGAGGGACTGGGAGGGGGTTCCTACGAGCAGTACTTC. This translates into CSIEGLGGGSYEQYF.